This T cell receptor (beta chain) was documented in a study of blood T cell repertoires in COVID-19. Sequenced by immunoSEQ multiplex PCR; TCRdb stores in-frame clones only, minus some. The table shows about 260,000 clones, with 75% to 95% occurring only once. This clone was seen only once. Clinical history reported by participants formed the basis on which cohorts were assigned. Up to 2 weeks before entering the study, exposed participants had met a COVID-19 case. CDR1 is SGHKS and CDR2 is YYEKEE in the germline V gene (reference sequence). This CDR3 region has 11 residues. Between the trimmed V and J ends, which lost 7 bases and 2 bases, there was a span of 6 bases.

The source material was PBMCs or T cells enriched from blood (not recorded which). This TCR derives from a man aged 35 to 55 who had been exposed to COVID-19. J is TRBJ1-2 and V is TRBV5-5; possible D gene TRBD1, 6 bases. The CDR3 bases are TGTGCCAGCGGACAGAACTATGGCTACACCTTC. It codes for CASGQNYGYTF.